What follows are 13 T cell receptor beta chains derived from one specimen sequenced in a study of T cell responses to AZD1222 COVID-19 vaccine. Generated by immunoSEQ multiplex PCR, the TCRdb table keeps only in-frame clones and is missing some. Of approximately 150,000 clones listed, around 90% are singletons. Sample: peripheral blood, taken on day 0 of AZD1222 vaccination. Source of these receptors: an adult in good health.

The chain combines TRBV7-2 with TRBJ2-7; either TRBD1 or TRBD2 may fit D (5 bases each). This CDR3 is 14 amino acids long. V lost 6 bases to trimming and J lost 0 bases, with 12 bases between them. Germline-derived CDR1 and CDR2 are SGHTA and FQGNSA. CDR3: CASRYGTDSYEQYF. In nucleotides, the CDR3 is TGTGCCAGCAGATACGGGACGGACTCCTACGAGCAGTACTTC.

The chain joins TRBV24-1 to TRBJ2-6, with D unresolved. With 8 bases removed from V and 0 bases from J, the gap between germline ends came to 19 bases. Germline V gene sequence: CDR1 KGHDR, CDR2 SFDVKD. The CDR3 covers 18 residues. CDR3 bases: TGTGCCACCACCATCGGAGCGCTGCAACTCTCTGGGGCCAACGTCCTGACTTTC. Translating gives CATTIGALQLSGANVLTF.

This clone was counted once. The chain carries TRBV4-2 and TRBJ2-1, with unresolved D. Germline-derived CDR1 and CDR2 are LGHNA and YNFKEQ. This CDR3 comprises 16 residues. The germline V and J ends were trimmed by 1 base and 8 bases, with 18 bases remaining between them. CDR3 DNA: TGTGCCAGCAGCCAAGTGGTGGTCCTAATGACGGATGAGCAGTTCTTC. Residues: CASSQVVVLMTDEQFF.

This clone showed up just a few times. Additional DNA sequences in this sample encode the identical CDR3. The rearrangement uses TRBV5-1 and TRBJ1-2, with unresolved D. This CDR3 spans 12 amino acids. Germline CDR1 and CDR2: SGHRS and YFSETQ. V was clipped by 4 bases and J by 4 bases, with 8 bases between them. The chain's CDR3 is CASSHSSYGYTF. CDR3 DNA: TGCGCCAGCAGCCACAGCTCCTATGGCTACACCTTC. The full variable domain, its missing parts supplied by reference TRBV5-1 and TRBJ1-2, is KAGVTQTPRYLIKTRGQQVTLSCSPISGHRSVSWYQQTPGQGLQFLFEYFSETQRNKGNFPGRFSGRQFSNSRSEMNVSTLELGDSALYLCASSHSSYGYTFGSGTRLTVV.

V is TRBV7-2 and J is TRBJ1-2; D ambiguous. CDR1 is SGHTA, CDR2 FQGNSA, per germline. V was clipped by 5 bases and J by 0 bases, with 13 bases between them. The CDR3 sequence is 15 residues long. CDR3 residues: CASSLSGGANYGYTF. In DNA form, the CDR3 reads TGTGCCAGCAGCCTATCCGGTGGAGCTAACTATGGCTACACCTTC. The whole variable domain, filled in from reference TRBV7-2 and TRBJ1-2, reads GAGVSQSPSNKVTEKGKDVELRCDPISGHTALYWYRQSLGQGLEFLIYFQGNSAPDKSGLPSDRFSAERTGGSVSTLTIQRTQQEDSAVYLCASSLSGGANYGYTFGSGTRLTVV.

The gene calls are TRBV28 and TRBJ2-7; unclear D gene. The CDR3 covers 15 residues. Trimming removed 4 bases at V and 2 bases at J, with 15 bases between. Per germline, CDR1 MDHEN and CDR2 SYDVKM. CDR3 amino acids: CASSSNWPGPYEQYF. The CDR3, as DNA: TGTGCCAGCAGTTCCAATTGGCCCGGCCCCTACGAGCAGTACTTC.

The chain employs TRBV12-3 or TRBV12-4 and TRBJ1-6; D gene unclear. The CDR3 sequence is 12 residues long. CDR3 in DNA: TGTGCAGGGAGCTCCTATAATTCACCCCTCCACTTT. Translated, it gives CAGSSYNSPLHF.

CDR3 in amino acids: CASSLAAGSVEQYF. DNA of the CDR3: TGTGCCAGCAGCTTAGCGGCAGGTAGCGTCGAGCAGTACTTC. V gene TRBV7-8 combines with J gene TRBJ2-7; the D gene is possibly TRBD2 (5 bases). The germline V gene encodes CDR1 SGHVS and CDR2 FQNEAQ. V shed 0 bases and J shed 6 bases, with 12 bases lying between them. This CDR3 has 14 amino acids. Variable domain in full (rest from reference TRBV7-8 and TRBJ2-7): GAGVSQSPRYKVAKRGQDVALRCDPISGHVSLFWYQQALGQGPEFLTYFQNEAQLDKSGLPSDRFFAERPEGSVSTLKIQRTQQEDSAVYLCASSLAAGSVEQYFGPGTRLTVT.

This sequence joins TRBV7-8 and TRBJ2-3; 7 bases map to TRBD2. Germline V gene sequence: CDR1 SGHVS, CDR2 FQNEAQ. There are 15 residues in the CDR3. The V gene end was trimmed by 5 bases and the J gene end by 1 base; junction bases not matched to a gene: 6. The CDR3 reads CASSHERGRTDTQYF. CDR3 sequence (DNA): TGTGCCAGCAGCCACGAGCGGGGACGCACAGATACGCAGTATTTT.

The rearrangement links TRBV6-2 or TRBV6-3 to TRBJ1-5; no firm D call. This CDR3 is 15 amino acids long. Germline-derived CDR1 and CDR2 are MNHEY and SVGEGT. With 2 bases removed from V and 1 base from J, the gap between germline ends came to 9 bases. Written as DNA, the CDR3 is TGTGCCAGCAGTTACACGGGCCGAAGCAATCAGCCCCAGCATTTT. This encodes CASSYTGRSNQPQHF.

The chain employs TRBV2 and TRBJ1-1; D remains ambiguous. From germline, CDR1 is SNHLY and CDR2 FYNNEI. CDR3 length equals 15 residues. V was cut by 4 bases and J by 4 bases, with 16 bases left in between. CDR3 amino acids: CASSGYEEATTEAFF. The CDR3 DNA follows: TGTGCCAGCAGTGGGTACGAGGAGGCGACCACTGAAGCTTTCTTT.

The chain links TRBV7-2 to TRBJ2-1, with TRBD2 matching 7 bases. Per the germline V gene, CDR1 is SGHTA and CDR2 is FQGNSA. The trim removed 4 bases at V and 2 bases at J, leaving 5 bases unmatched. The CDR3 spans 15 residues. CDR3 sequence: CASSSKRGPYNEQFF. The CDR3 DNA reads TGTGCCAGCAGCTCCAAGCGGGGCCCCTACAATGAGCAGTTCTTC.

V and J are TRBV2 and TRBJ2-1, with 10 bases matching TRBD2. The J segment lost 13 bases and the V segment lost 1 base, leaving 13 bases of the junction unmatched. CDR3 length: 16 residues. From germline, CDR1 is SNHLY and CDR2 FYNNEI. CDR3 amino acids: CASSEEGSGRSQVQFF. CDR3 DNA sequence: TGTGCCAGCAGTGAAGAGGGTAGCGGGAGGTCCCAAGTCCAGTTCTTC.